A selection of T cell receptor beta chains follows, all from one sample in a study of cytomegalovirus exposure and HLA in healthy donors. Profiled with immunoSEQ multiplex PCR; TCRdb holds only in-frame clones, not every one. The record lists approximately 180,000 clones, of which the ten most abundant hold almost 6.5%. The sample was PBMCs. The origin of the receptors is a man younger than 40 in good health and CMV-seronegative. The CDR3 runs from the conserved cysteine through the conserved F or W. D genes are given only for firm matches.

>17|TRBV15|TRBJ2-1|-
TGTGCCACCAGCAGAGATTCAAGCGGAGGCTCCTACAATGAGCAGTTCTTC
CATSRDSSGGSYNEQFF
>14|TRBV27|TRBJ2-5|-
TGTGCCAGCAGTTTATCTCTAGCCCGTGAGACCCAGTACTTC
CASSLSLARETQYF
>13|TRBV7-2|TRBJ1-5|-
TGTGCCAGCAGCTTAGTGGGCGATCAGCCCCAGCATTTT
CASSLVGDQPQHF
>14|TRBV10-1|TRBJ2-3|-
TGCGCCAGCACTCCAGGGGACCCCTTGGATACGCAGTATTTT
CASTPGDPLDTQYF
>15|TRBV7-2|TRBJ1-2|TRBD1
TGTGCCAGCAGCTCGAGACGACAGGGGGCGCCTGGCTACACCTTC
CASSSRRQGAPGYTF
>14|TRBV10-1|TRBJ2-7|TRBD1
TGCGCCAGCAGTGGGGGACAGAACCGCTACGAGCAGTACTTC
CASSGGQNRYEQYF
>17|TRBV6-1|TRBJ1-5|-
TGTGCCAGCAGTCAAGAGGGTAGCGCGGGGTGGAATCAGCCCCAGCATTTT
CASSQEGSAGWNQPQHF
>16|TRBV18|TRBJ2-3|TRBD2
TGTGCCAGCTCACCCCAACTAGCGGGGGGCACAGATACGCAGTATTTT
CASSPQLAGGTDTQYF
>13|TRBV29-1|TRBJ2-2|TRBD1
TGCAGCGTGGGACAGGGGGAAACCGGGGAGCTGTTTTTT
CSVGQGETGELFF
>17|TRBV6-1|TRBJ2-2|-
TGTGCCAGCAGTGCCCTCCGCACGACAGACCACACCGGGGAGCTGTTTTTT
CASSALRTTDHTGELFF
>18|TRBV4-3|TRBJ2-7|TRBD2
TGCGCCAGCAGCCAAGATCGGCCTAGCGGGGAGGGCTCCTACGAGCAGTACTTC
CASSQDRPSGEGSYEQYF
>15|TRBV27|TRBJ2-7|-
TGTGCCAGCAGTTTAACCCCCGGGTATTCCTACGAGCAGTACTTC
CASSLTPGYSYEQYF
>13|TRBV27|TRBJ1-5|-
TGTGCCAGCAGATATCGGGGAGACCAGCCCCAGCATTTT
CASRYRGDQPQHF
>15|TRBV4-1|TRBJ2-7|TRBD1
TGCGCCAGCAGCCAAGGGGGGACAGGGTCTCACGAGCAGTACTTC
CASSQGGTGSHEQYF
>16|TRBV7-8|TRBJ2-7|-
TGTGCCAGCAGCTTAGGGGGGCGGGCCAACTCCTACGAGCAGTACTTC
CASSLGGRANSYEQYF
>14|TRBV6-6|TRBJ1-2|TRBD1
TGTGCCAGTGGACAGGGAGGGGTAAACTATGGCTACACCTTC
CASGQGGVNYGYTF
>15|TRBV7-8|TRBJ2-5|-
TGTGCCAGCAGCCCAGGGACACCCAATGGGGAGACCCAGTACTTC
CASSPGTPNGETQYF
>15|TRBV7-6|TRBJ1-2|-
TGTGCCAGCAGCTTAGCCGAGGGGGTAAACTATGGCTACACCTTC
CASSLAEGVNYGYTF
>15|TRBV27|TRBJ2-2|-
TGTGCCAGCAGTTGGGCGGAGGCCGACACCGGGGAGCTGTTTTTT
CASSWAEADTGELFF
>16|TRBV18|TRBJ2-1|TRBD1
TGTGCCAGCTCACCACGTTTCACAGGGGGTAACAATGAGCAGTTCTTC
CASSPRFTGGNNEQFF
>13|TRBV18|TRBJ1-5|-
TGTGCCAGCTCACCACCGCGGGGCCAGCCCCAGCATTTT
CASSPPRGQPQHF
>19|TRBV9|TRBJ2-7|TRBD1
TGTGCCAGCAGCGTAGGGCTTCACATCGGACAGGGAAAGGGCTACGAGCAGTACTTC
CASSVGLHIGQGKGYEQYF
>15|TRBV15|TRBJ2-6|-
TGTGCCACCAGCAGAGATGGAGGAGGGGCCAACGTCCTGACTTTC
CATSRDGGGANVLTF
>17|TRBV14|TRBJ2-3|TRBD1
TGTGCCAGCAGCCAACTACCCCGGACAGGAGGCACAGATACGCAGTATTTT
CASSQLPRTGGTDTQYF
>15|TRBV5-4|TRBJ1-1|-
TGTGCCAGCAGCTTGGGCGGGGCTATGAACACTGAAGCTTTCTTT
CASSLGGAMNTEAFF
>15|TRBV6-6|TRBJ2-1|-
TGTGCCAGCAGTCTTGACAGCAATCCCTACAATGAGCAGTTCTTC
CASSLDSNPYNEQFF
>14|TRBV2|TRBJ2-2|TRBD1
TGTGCCAGCAGTCCTGACAGGGCCACCGGGGAGCTGTTTTTT
CASSPDRATGELFF
>13|TRBV19|TRBJ2-3|-
TGTGCCAGTAGTATTCTCCCGGGGGATACGCAGTATTTT
CASSILPGDTQYF
>16|TRBV11-3|TRBJ2-3|-
TGTGCCAGCAGCTTAGGATCTCGGGGGGCGATGGATACGCAGTATTTT
CASSLGSRGAMDTQYF
>14|TRBV10-1|TRBJ2-1|TRBD2
TGCGCCAGCAGCGACGGGGGGGCCTTTACTGAGCAGTTCTTC
CASSDGGAFTEQFF
>14|TRBV30|TRBJ2-3|TRBD2
TGTGCCTGTCGTGGGGGGGTAAGCACAGATACGCAGTATTTT
CACRGGVSTDTQYF
>15|TRBV11-2|TRBJ2-1|TRBD1
TGTGCCAGCAGCTTAGGACAGGGTACCCACAATGAGCAGTTCTTC
CASSLGQGTHNEQFF
>15|TRBV7-2|TRBJ1-3|-
TGTGCCAGCAGCTTAGGCTTCAGCTCTGGAAACACCATATATTTT
CASSLGFSSGNTIYF
>17|TRBV27|TRBJ2-7|TRBD2
TGTGCCAGCAGTCTCATACCGGGACTAGCGTCCTCCTACGAGCAGTACTTC
CASSLIPGLASSYEQYF
>16|TRBV12-5|TRBJ2-1|TRBD2
TGTGCTAGTGGTTTGGTAGGCGGGGGAGATTACAATGAGCAGTTCTTC
CASGLVGGGDYNEQFF
>14|TRBV2|TRBJ2-3|-
TGTGCCAGCAGTGAACAGGGAAACACAGATACGCAGTATTTT
CASSEQGNTDTQYF
>17|TRBV6-4|TRBJ2-2|TRBD1
TGTGCCAGCAGCGCCCATGGACAGGGCGCGAACACCGGGGAGCTGTTTTTT
CASSAHGQGANTGELFF
>17|TRBV7-8|TRBJ1-2|-
TGTGCCAGCAGCTCGCCCCGGACAATTACAAGAGCTTATGGCTACACCTTC
CASSSPRTITRAYGYTF
>15|TRBV7-8|TRBJ1-5|-
TGTGCCAGCAGCTTAGGGGCCAGGAGCAATCAGCCCCAGCATTTT
CASSLGARSNQPQHF
>14|TRBV19|TRBJ2-5|-
TGTGCCAGTAGTCCCGGCGGGCTAGAGGAGACCCAGTACTTC
CASSPGGLEETQYF
>14|TRBV7-6|TRBJ1-4|TRBD1
TGTGCCAGCAGCCTACAGACAGGGGCCGAAAAACTGTTTTTT
CASSLQTGAEKLFF
>13|TRBV2|TRBJ1-2|-
TGTGCCAGCAGTGAATTGGGGGAGGATGGCTACACCTTC
CASSELGEDGYTF
>16|TRBV19|TRBJ2-2|-
TGTGCCAGTAGTATAGACGAAGAAGGGGTCACCGGGGAGCTGTTTTTT
CASSIDEEGVTGELFF